This section outlines one T cell receptor beta chain sequence together with its context. The data are from a study of blood T cell repertoires in COVID-19. Across the whole study: PBMCs, B-cell-depleted T cells, or T cells were the source of the cDNA or gDNA that made up the material.

Participants reported their clinical history, and cohort assignment relied on those reports. The method was immunoSEQ multiplex PCR; TCRdb's version includes in-frame clones alone and lacks a portion of them. The sample carries hundreds of thousands of clones, 75% to 90% recorded once. The trim removed 1 base at V and 2 bases at J, leaving 3 bases unmatched. This CDR3 is built from 15 residues. Per the germline V gene, CDR1 is SEHNR and CDR2 is FQNEAQ (reference sequence). Material for sequencing was PBMCs or T cells enriched from blood (not recorded which). The clonotype comes from a woman in her twenties or thirties who had been exposed to COVID-19. The J gene is TRBJ1-2, the V gene TRBV7-9; TRBD1 agrees at 8 bases. The CDR3 region is CASSLGQGQNYGYTF. The DNA of the CDR3 is TGTGCCAGCAGCTTAGGACAGGGGCAAAACTATGGCTACACCTTC.